This T cell receptor beta chain was recovered during a study of molecular identifiers for immune sequencing clone quantification. Turning to the study itself: Naive CD8 RNA (roughly 20,000 or 100,000 cells) was divided into five aliquots, with four sequenced.

Overall study results and limits: Should identical TCR molecules share a barcode, the sizes of highly expanded clones could be underestimated.

For bulk TCR libraries, previously described methods and listed TCR primers were used. TCRdb re-analysed the PCR reads in MiXCR, keeping a single row per CDR3 protein. Of about 640,000 distinct CDR3 sequences in the sample, just under 20% were seen once. Germline CDR1 reads PRHDT; CDR2 reads FYEKMQ (reference sequence). CDR3 size: 13 residues. The J segment lost 7 bases and the V segment lost 5 bases, leaving 4 bases of the junction unmatched. This clonotype was counted at least ten times. Its antigen is not known. Sorting selected naive CD8 T cells with a CD8+CD4-CCR7+CD45RA+ phenotype. The specimen sequenced was naive CD8+ T cells from blood, with Jurkat cell RNA spiked in. The subset is: FACS-sorted CD8+CD4-CCR7+CD45RA+ naive T cells. The V call is TRBV13, the J call TRBJ1-5; 8 nucleotides agree with TRBD1. This clonotype was obtained from a human donor in good health. Some libraries in this study had Jurkat cell RNA spiked in. Written as DNA, the CDR3 is TGTGCCAGCAGCAGCGACAGGGGCCAGCCCCAGCATTTT. Amino acid sequence: CASSSDRGQPQHF.